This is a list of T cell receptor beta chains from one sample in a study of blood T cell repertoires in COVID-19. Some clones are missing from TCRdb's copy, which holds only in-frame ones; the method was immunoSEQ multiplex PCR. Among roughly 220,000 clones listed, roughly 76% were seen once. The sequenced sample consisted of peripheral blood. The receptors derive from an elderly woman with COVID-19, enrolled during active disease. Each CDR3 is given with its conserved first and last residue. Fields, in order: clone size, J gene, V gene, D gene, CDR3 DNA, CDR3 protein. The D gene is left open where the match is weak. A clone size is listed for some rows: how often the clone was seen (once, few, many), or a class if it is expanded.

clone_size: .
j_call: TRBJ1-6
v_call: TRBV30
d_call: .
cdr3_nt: TGTGCCTGGAGTGTTGGACGTCGGGGAAGCTCACCCCTCCACTTT
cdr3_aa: CAWSVGRRGSSPLHF

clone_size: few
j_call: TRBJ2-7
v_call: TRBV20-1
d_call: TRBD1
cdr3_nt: TGCAGTGCTAGTCGGTGGCAGGGGGTTACCCTCTCCTACGAGCAGTACTTC
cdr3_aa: CSASRWQGVTLSYEQYF

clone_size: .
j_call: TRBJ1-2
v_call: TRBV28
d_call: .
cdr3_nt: TGTGCCAGCAGCTCGAATACCCGAACAGGGTCCCTCTATGGCTACACCTTC
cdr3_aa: CASSSNTRTGSLYGYTF

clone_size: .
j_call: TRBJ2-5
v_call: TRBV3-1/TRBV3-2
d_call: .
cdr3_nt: TGTGCCAGCAGCCAAAGGAGAGAGACCCAGTACTTC
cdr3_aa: CASSQRRETQYF

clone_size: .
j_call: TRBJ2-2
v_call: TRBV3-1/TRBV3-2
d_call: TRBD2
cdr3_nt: TGTGCCAGCAGACTAGCGGGCGGGGAGCTGTTTTTT
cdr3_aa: CASRLAGGELFF

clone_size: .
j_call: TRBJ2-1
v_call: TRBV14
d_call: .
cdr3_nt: TGTGCCAGCAGCCTCCTCGGGAAAGGGGGAAGCAATGAGCAGTTCTTC
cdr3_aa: CASSLLGKGGSNEQFF

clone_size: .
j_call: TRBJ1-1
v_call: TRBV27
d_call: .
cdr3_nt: TGTGCCAGCAGTTTGACCCCGGGTGGCACTGAAGCTTTCTTT
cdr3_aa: CASSLTPGGTEAFF

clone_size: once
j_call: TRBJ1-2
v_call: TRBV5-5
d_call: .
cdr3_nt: TGTGCCAGCAGCCCAAGGGGAATAAGTGGATATGGCTACACCTTC
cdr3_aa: CASSPRGISGYGYTF

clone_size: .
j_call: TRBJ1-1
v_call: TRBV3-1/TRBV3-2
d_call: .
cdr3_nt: TGTGCCAGCAGCCACTCTATACCGTACCCTGAAGCTTTCTTT
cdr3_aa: CASSHSIPYPEAFF

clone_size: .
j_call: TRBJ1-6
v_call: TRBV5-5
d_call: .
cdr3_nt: TGTGCCAGCAGCTTTCAGGAACGGCAGCTCTATAATTCACCCCTCCACTTT
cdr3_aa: CASSFQERQLYNSPLHF

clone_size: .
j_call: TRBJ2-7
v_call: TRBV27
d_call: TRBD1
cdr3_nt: TGTGCCAGCAGTGATGGGACAGGGCTCCACGAGCAGTACTTC
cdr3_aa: CASSDGTGLHEQYF

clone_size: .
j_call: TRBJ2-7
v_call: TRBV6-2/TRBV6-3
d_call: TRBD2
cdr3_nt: TGTGCCAGCAGTCGTAGCGGGGGAAGCTCCTACGAGCAGTACTTC
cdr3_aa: CASSRSGGSSYEQYF

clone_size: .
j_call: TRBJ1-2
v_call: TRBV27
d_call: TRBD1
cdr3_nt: TGTGCCAGCAGTTTATCAGGGGGCGCCGGGAGCTACACCTTC
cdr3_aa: CASSLSGGAGSYTF

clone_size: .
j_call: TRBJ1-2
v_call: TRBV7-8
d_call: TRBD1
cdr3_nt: TGTGCCAGACTAATGGGACAGCACTATGGCTACACCTTC
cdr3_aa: CARLMGQHYGYTF

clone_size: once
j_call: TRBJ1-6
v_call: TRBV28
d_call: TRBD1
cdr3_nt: TGTGCCAGCAGTTCCCTATCGGGGACAGTATATAATTCACCCCTCCACTTT
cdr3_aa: CASSSLSGTVYNSPLHF

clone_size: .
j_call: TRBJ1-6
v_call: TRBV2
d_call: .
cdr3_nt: TGTGCCAGCAGTGGAACAGTTACCGATTCACCCCTCCACTTT
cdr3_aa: CASSGTVTDSPLHF

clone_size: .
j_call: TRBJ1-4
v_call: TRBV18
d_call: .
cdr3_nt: TGTGCCAGCTCACCACCACAGGCCTTACGGGAAAAACTGTTTTTT
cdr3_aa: CASSPPQALREKLFF

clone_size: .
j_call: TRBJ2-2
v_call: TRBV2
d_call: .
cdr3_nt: TGTGCCAGCAGGCAGGGAGGTACCGGGGAGCTGTTTTTT
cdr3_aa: CASRQGGTGELFF

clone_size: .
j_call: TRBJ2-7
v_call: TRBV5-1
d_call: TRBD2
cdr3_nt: TGCGCCAGCAGCTTGCTAGTTCAGGGGACTAGCAAGGGAAGCGAGCAGTACTTC
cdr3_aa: CASSLLVQGTSKGSEQYF

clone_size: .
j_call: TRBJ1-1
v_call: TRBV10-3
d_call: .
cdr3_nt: TGTGCCATCAGTGAGTCGGTGGAGAGCCTGAACACTGAAGCTTTCTTT
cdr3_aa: CAISESVESLNTEAFF

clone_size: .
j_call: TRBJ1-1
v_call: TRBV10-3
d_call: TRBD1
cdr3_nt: TGTGCCATTGGGACAGGGCTGAACACTGAAGCTTTCTTT
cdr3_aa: CAIGTGLNTEAFF

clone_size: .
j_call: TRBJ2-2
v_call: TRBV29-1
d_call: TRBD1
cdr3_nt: TGCAGCGTCGGCCCCAGGGGGCGACGCACCGGGGAGCTGTTTTTT
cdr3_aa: CSVGPRGRRTGELFF

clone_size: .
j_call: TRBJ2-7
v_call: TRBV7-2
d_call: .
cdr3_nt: TGTGCCAGCAGCTTCCTCACAAACGAGCAGTACTTC
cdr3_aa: CASSFLTNEQYF

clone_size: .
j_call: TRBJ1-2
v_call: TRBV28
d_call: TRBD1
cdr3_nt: TGTGCCAGTCTCGGGACAGGGGGCAACTATGGCTACACCTTC
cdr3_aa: CASLGTGGNYGYTF

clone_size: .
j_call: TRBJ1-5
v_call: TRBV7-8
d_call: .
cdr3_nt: TGTGCCAGCAGCTTACGGGATAAGACGAGTAGCAATCAGCCCCAGCATTTT
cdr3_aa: CASSLRDKTSSNQPQHF

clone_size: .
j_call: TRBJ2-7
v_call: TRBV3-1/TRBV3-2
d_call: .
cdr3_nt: TGTGCCAGCAGCCAAGACAGGCCCTACGAGCAGTACTTC
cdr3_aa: CASSQDRPYEQYF

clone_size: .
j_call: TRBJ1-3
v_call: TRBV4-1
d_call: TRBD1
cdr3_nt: TGCGCCAGCAGCCCCGCCGGACAGGCCCTCTCTGGAAACACCATATATTTT
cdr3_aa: CASSPAGQALSGNTIYF

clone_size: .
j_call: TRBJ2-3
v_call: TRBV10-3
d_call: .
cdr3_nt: TGTGCCACCCGCCCCCCGGGGGTGTATACGCAGTATTTT
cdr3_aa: CATRPPGVYTQYF

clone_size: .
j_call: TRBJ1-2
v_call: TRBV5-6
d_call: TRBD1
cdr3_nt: TGTGCCAGCAGCTTAGAACCGACAGGGCGCTATGGCTACACCTTC
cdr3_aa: CASSLEPTGRYGYTF

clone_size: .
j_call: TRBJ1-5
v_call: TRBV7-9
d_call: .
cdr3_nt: TGTGCCAGCAGCTTACAGGGGAGTCAGCCCCAGCATTTT
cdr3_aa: CASSLQGSQPQHF

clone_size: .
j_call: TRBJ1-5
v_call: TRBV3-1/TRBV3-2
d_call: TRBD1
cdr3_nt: TGTGCCAGCAGCCAAGGACAGGGGATTCAGCCCCAGCATTTT
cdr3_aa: CASSQGQGIQPQHF

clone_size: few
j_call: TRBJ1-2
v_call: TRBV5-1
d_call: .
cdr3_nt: TGCGCCAGCAGCTTGCCAGGGATGAGTGAGGGGGATGGCTACACCTTC
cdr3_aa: CASSLPGMSEGDGYTF

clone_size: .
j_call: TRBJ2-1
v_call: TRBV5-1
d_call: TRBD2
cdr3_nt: TGCGCCAGCAGCTTGATAGCGGGAGTGGCCTTGCATGAGCAGTTCTTC
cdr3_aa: CASSLIAGVALHEQFF

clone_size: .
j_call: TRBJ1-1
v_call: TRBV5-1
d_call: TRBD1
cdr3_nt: TGCGCCAGCAGCCCCGGACAGGGTCCCACTGAAGCTTTCTTT
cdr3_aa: CASSPGQGPTEAFF

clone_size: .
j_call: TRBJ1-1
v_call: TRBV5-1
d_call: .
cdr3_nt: TGCGCCAGCAGCTTGGAAGGGAGAGCTTTCTTT
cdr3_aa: CASSLEGRAFF

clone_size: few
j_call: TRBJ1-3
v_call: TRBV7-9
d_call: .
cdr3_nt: TGTGCCAGCAGCCTGACTCGTCCCGGAAACACCATATATTTT
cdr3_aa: CASSLTRPGNTIYF

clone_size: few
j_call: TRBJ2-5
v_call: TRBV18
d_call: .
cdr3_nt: TGTGCCAGCTCAGGGACTCAAGAGACCCAGTACTTC
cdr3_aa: CASSGTQETQYF

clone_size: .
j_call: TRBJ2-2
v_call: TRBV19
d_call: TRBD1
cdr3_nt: TGTGCCATCAGGGCTGGGACAGGGGTAACCGGGGAGCTGTTTTTT
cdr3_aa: CAIRAGTGVTGELFF

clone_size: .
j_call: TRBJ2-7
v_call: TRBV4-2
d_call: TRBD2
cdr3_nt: TGTGCCAGCAGCCTATGGAGCGGGGCGAGCTACGAGCAGTACTTC
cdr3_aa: CASSLWSGASYEQYF